Listed below are T cell receptor beta chains from one sample, sequenced in a study of beta chain features in type 1 diabetes. Using immunoSEQ multiplex PCR, the repertoire was profiled, and TCRdb retains in-frame clones only, with some absent. The data hold some 660,000 clones, with around 15% observed a single time. Input material: naive CD4+ T cells from blood. Every receptor here comes from a young man with type 1 diabetes. Each CDR3 is given with its conserved first and last residue. The D gene is left open where the match is weak. Not all rows give a size; the values are once, few, many and, for expanded clones, a class.

D gene	J gene	clone size	V gene	CDR3 protein	CDR3 DNA
TRBD1	TRBJ1-2	.	TRBV5-1	CASSSDRGLYGYTF	TGCGCCAGCAGCTCGGACAGGGGGCTTTATGGCTACACCTTC
TRBD2	TRBJ2-5	.	TRBV30	CAWTAGVIRSQETQYF	TGTGCCTGGACAGCGGGAGTGATTCGAAGCCAAGAGACCCAGTACTTC
.	TRBJ1-2	.	TRBV6-5	CASSYSGTGNYGYTF	TGTGCCAGCAGTTACTCCGGAACAGGGAATTATGGCTACACCTTC
.	TRBJ2-3	.	TRBV7-2	CASSLAAGRGTDTQYF	TGTGCCAGCAGCTTAGCGGCGGGGCGGGGCACAGATACGCAGTATTTT
TRBD1	TRBJ2-2	.	TRBV5-4	CASSRLRTGVSGGELFF	TGTGCCAGCAGCCGCTTGAGGACAGGGGTTTCGGGCGGGGAGCTGTTTTTT
.	TRBJ1-1	.	TRBV7-2	CASRVGVEAFF	TGTGCCAGCAGGGTGGGCGTTGAAGCTTTCTTT
.	TRBJ2-1	.	TRBV30	CAWSVTRIAGEQFF	TGTGCCTGGAGTGTAACCCGAATCGCGGGGGAGCAGTTCTTC
.	TRBJ2-3	few	TRBV7-2	CATQRGGALDTQYF	TGTGCCACCCAAAGGGGGGGGGCCCTTGATACGCAGTATTTT
.	TRBJ2-1	.	TRBV13	CASSLGGFNEQFF	TGTGCCAGCAGCTTAGGGGGATTCAATGAGCAGTTCTTC
.	TRBJ1-2	.	TRBV11-2	CASSFSVEYGYTF	TGTGCCAGCAGCTTCTCAGTCGAATATGGCTACACCTTC
.	TRBJ1-3	.	TRBV10-3	CAISESKRIVQNTIYF	TGTGCCATCAGTGAGTCCAAGCGGATCGTCCAAAACACCATATATTTT
TRBD1	TRBJ2-2	few	TRBV19	CASSIVGQGAVAGELFF	TGTGCCAGTAGTATAGTCGGACAGGGGGCTGTTGCCGGGGAGCTGTTTTTT
TRBD1	TRBJ1-1	.	TRBV6-5	CASTTQGGSTEAFF	TGTGCCAGCACCACACAGGGGGGAAGCACTGAAGCTTTCTTT
TRBD2	TRBJ2-1	.	TRBV11-2	CASNPGTSGWHEQFF	TGTGCCAGCAACCCTGGGACTAGCGGATGGCATGAGCAGTTCTTC
.	TRBJ2-1	.	TRBV6-5	CASSYSSYNEQFF	TGTGCCAGCAGTTACTCGAGCTACAATGAGCAGTTCTTC
.	TRBJ1-2	.	TRBV5-1	CASSKEPRDYGYTF	TGCGCCAGCAGCAAGGAGCCGAGGGACTATGGCTACACCTTC
TRBD1	TRBJ2-1	few	TRBV19	CASSRQGDEQFF	TGTGCCAGTAGTAGACAGGGCGATGAGCAGTTCTTC
TRBD2	TRBJ2-1	.	TRBV30	CAWSVGSGGRTRDEQFF	TGTGCCTGGAGTGTCGGCAGCGGGGGCCGAACTAGGGATGAGCAGTTCTTC
.	TRBJ1-1	.	TRBV30	CAWKWGIVADTEAFF	TGTGCCTGGAAGTGGGGAATTGTTGCAGACACTGAAGCTTTCTTT
.	TRBJ2-7	few	TRBV2	CASRPGSSSYEQYF	TGTGCCAGCCGACCGGGCAGCAGCTCCTACGAGCAGTACTTC
.	TRBJ2-3	.	TRBV5-1	CASSLATPGDTQYF	TGCGCCAGCAGCTTGGCGACTCCGGGAGATACGCAGTATTTT
.	TRBJ2-7	.	TRBV30	CAWSVLAVYEQYF	TGTGCCTGGAGTGTACTGGCAGTTTACGAGCAGTACTTC
.	TRBJ2-3	few	TRBV7-2	CASSYRDRDTQYF	TGTGCCAGCAGCTACCGGGATCGAGATACGCAGTATTTT
.	TRBJ1-6	few	TRBV13	CASSLARDALPIPLHF	TGTGCCAGCAGCTTAGCCCGGGACGCTCTCCCCATACCCCTCCACTTT
.	TRBJ2-7	few	TRBV2	CASSESLAAYEQYF	TGTGCCAGCAGTGAGTCTTTGGCTGCCTACGAGCAGTACTTC
.	TRBJ2-6	few	TRBV7-9	CASSSALNVLTF	TGTGCCAGCAGCTCTGCCTTAAACGTCCTGACTTTC
TRBD1	TRBJ1-5	.	TRBV9	CASSGKTDRGRISNQPQHF	TGTGCCAGCAGCGGGAAAACGGACAGGGGCCGGATTAGCAATCAGCCCCAGCATTTT
TRBD1	TRBJ1-1	few	TRBV10-3	CAIRKHLQGLGETEAFF	TGTGCCATCAGGAAACACCTACAGGGGTTAGGGGAAACTGAAGCTTTCTTT
TRBD2	TRBJ2-7	.	TRBV10-3	CAISESRLAASHEQYF	TGTGCCATCAGTGAGTCGAGACTAGCGGCAAGCCACGAGCAGTACTTC
.	TRBJ2-1	.	TRBV29-1	CSGYESRQFF	TGCAGCGGATATGAGTCCCGGCAGTTCTTC
TRBD2	TRBJ2-1	.	TRBV11-2	CASSPYLAGGDNEQFF	TGTGCCAGCAGCCCGTACCTAGCGGGAGGTGACAATGAGCAGTTCTTC
.	TRBJ1-1	few	TRBV10-3	CAISGTANTEAFF	TGTGCCATCAGTGGGACAGCGAACACTGAAGCTTTCTTT
.	TRBJ1-4	few	TRBV7-2	CASSLSGSEEKLFF	TGTGCCAGCAGCTTATCCGGGAGTGAGGAAAAACTGTTTTTT
.	TRBJ2-2	few	TRBV7-9	CASRKQGVTGELFF	TGTGCCAGCAGGAAACAGGGTGTGACCGGGGAGCTGTTTTTT
.	TRBJ2-2	few	TRBV28	CASSFRAGELFF	TGTGCCAGCAGTTTCCGGGCCGGGGAGCTGTTTTTT
.	TRBJ1-5	few	TRBV6-5	CASTAGAQPQHF	TGTGCCAGCACAGCGGGGGCTCAGCCCCAGCATTTT
.	TRBJ1-1	few	TRBV7-9	CASSLGVIGTEAFF	TGTGCCAGCAGCTTAGGGGTGATCGGCACTGAAGCTTTCTTT
.	TRBJ2-2	.	TRBV5-4	CASSLALTGNTGELFF	TGTGCCAGCAGCTTGGCCTTGACTGGGAACACCGGGGAGCTGTTTTTT
.	TRBJ1-6	few	TRBV28	CASSLSARHSPLHF	TGTGCCAGCAGTTTGTCAGCTCGGCATTCACCCCTCCACTTT
.	TRBJ1-2	.	TRBV4-2	CASSPSTYGYTF	TGTGCCAGCAGCCCAAGTACCTATGGCTACACCTTC
TRBD1	TRBJ2-7	.	TRBV28	CASSLGYRGFEQYF	TGTGCCAGCAGTTTAGGCTACAGGGGTTTCGAGCAGTACTTC